Below, 13 T cell receptor beta chains from the same sample are listed, as sequenced in a study of blood T cell repertoires in COVID-19. Method: immunoSEQ multiplex PCR; TCRdb's copy keeps in-frame clones and lacks some. The table shows fewer than 250,000 clones, with around 85% occurring only once. The sequencing sample was made of peripheral blood. Every receptor here comes from a woman in her forties or fifties with acute or convalescent COVID-19.

The chain joins TRBV14 to TRBJ2-7; D not certain. Trimming took 4 bases from V and 5 from J, leaving 15 bases between them. This CDR3 is built from 14 residues. Germline lookup yields CDR1 SGHDN and CDR2 FVKESK. The CDR3 protein is CASSLWARPHEQYF. The CDR3 bases are TGTGCCAGCAGCCTCTGGGCCCGACCCCACGAGCAGTACTTC.

V is TRBV7-2 and J is TRBJ2-3; 9 bases agree with TRBD2. The germline V gene encodes CDR1 SGHTA and CDR2 FQGNSA. V trimming: 2 bases; J trimming: 5 bases; junction bases outside the gene matches: 11. The CDR3 spans 17 residues. CDR3 protein: CASSLSGGSRGGDTQYF. The CDR3 DNA is TGTGCCAGCAGCTTAAGCGGGGGGAGTCGGGGAGGAGATACGCAGTATTTT. Supplemented by reference TRBV7-2 and TRBJ2-3, the full variable domain reads GAGVSQSPSNKVTEKGKDVELRCDPISGHTALYWYRQSLGQGLEFLIYFQGNSAPDKSGLPSDRFSAERTGGSVSTLTIQRTQQEDSAVYLCASSLSGGSRGGDTQYFGPGTRLTVL.

The chain joins TRBV10-3 to TRBJ2-2; 8 bases fit TRBD1. CDR1 and CDR2 from the germline V gene are ENHRY and SYGVKD. Trimming removed 6 bases from V and 2 bases from J; junction bases left unmatched: 2. The CDR3 extends over 14 amino acids. CDR3 in amino acids: CAIRTGDNTGELFF. CDR3 coding DNA: TGTGCCATCAGGACAGGGGATAACACCGGGGAGCTGTTTTTT.

This clone came up a few times. V gene TRBV2 combines with J gene TRBJ2-7, with 7 bases matching TRBD1. The germline V gene has CDR1 SNHLY and CDR2 FYNNEI. V was clipped by 6 bases and J by 4 bases; unmatched bases: 15. The CDR3 has 16 amino acids. The CDR3 is CASREIRDSPLYEQYF. CDR3 in DNA: TGTGCCAGCAGGGAAATCCGGGACAGTCCCCTTTACGAGCAGTACTTC.

Comments on this clone: The sample has other DNA sequences that encode this CDR3 too. The J gene is TRBJ1-1, the V gene TRBV30; perhaps TRBD1 as D (5 bases). The ends were cut back, 3 bases at V and 0 bases at J, with 11 bases in the middle. The CDR3 extends over 14 amino acids. Germline assignment: CDR1 GTSNPN and CDR2 SVGIG (reference sequence). CDR3 DNA sequence: TGTGCCTGGAGCCCAGGACATTTGAACACTGAAGCTTTCTTT. Protein product: CAWSPGHLNTEAFF.

V and J are TRBV9 and TRBJ2-7, with D possibly matching TRBD1 (5 bases). The V gene lost 0 bases and the J gene lost 1 base, with 11 bases spanning the gap. This CDR3 region has 15 residues. The germline CDR1 and CDR2 sequences are SGDLS and YYNGEE. The CDR3 coding sequence is TGTGCCAGCAGCGTAGGGGCAGGGCAGTCCTACGAGCAGTACTTC. As protein: CASSVGAGQSYEQYF.

The chain uses TRBV4-3 and TRBJ2-1, with D possibly TRBD1 on 5 matching bases. The V gene's germline CDR1 is LGHNA and CDR2 YSLEER. This CDR3 has 14 residues. Trimming cost V 1 base and J 4 bases, with 8 bases left between them. CDR3 nucleotides: TGCGCCAGCAGCCAAGGGGGCGGATACAATGAGCAGTTCTTC. Protein sequence: CASSQGGGYNEQFF.

This clone was picked up a small number of times. The chain has TRBV5-8 and TRBJ2-6; D gene uncertain. The CDR3 extends over 16 amino acids. V lost 0 bases to trimming and J lost 0 bases, with 7 bases between them. CDR1 and CDR2 from the germline V gene are SGHTS and YDEGEE. As DNA, the CDR3 is TGTGCCAGCAGCTTGGCCAGGTTCTCTGGGGCCAACGTCCTGACTTTC. Its protein product is CASSLARFSGANVLTF.

This chain uses TRBV19 with TRBJ1-4; 10 positions agree with TRBD1. Per the germline V gene, CDR1 is LNHDA and CDR2 is SQIVND (reference sequence). The trim removed 7 bases at V and 6 bases at J, leaving 11 bases unmatched. The CDR3 is made up of 16 amino acids. The CDR3 DNA reads as TGTGCCAGTATCGGGGGCCGGGACAGGGGTTATGAAAAACTGTTTTTT. Translating it yields CASIGGRDRGYEKLFF.

This clone was found once. The chain recombines TRBV4-3 with TRBJ1-2, with 7 nucleotides matching TRBD1. The CDR3 consists of 13 residues. In germline, CDR1 is LGHNA, CDR2 YSLEER. Losses at the gene ends were 6 bases for V and 5 bases for J; bases not matched to a gene: 6. The CDR3 sequence: CASSTGVGYGYTF. CDR3 bases: TGCGCCAGCAGTACAGGGGTAGGATATGGCTACACCTTC.

The chain carries TRBV3-1 (or the pseudogene TRBV3-2) and TRBJ1-1; weak D call: TRBD1 (6 bases). This CDR3 has 14 residues. Germline V lookup: CDR1 LGHDT, CDR2 YNNKEL (reference sequence). Trimming left V 3 bases short and J 5 bases short, with 13 bases between. This CDR3 reads CASSQATGTTEAFF. The CDR3 DNA reads as TGTGCCAGCAGCCAGGCTACAGGGACAACTGAAGCTTTCTTT.

This clone was observed a handful of times. The V and J genes are TRBV12-3 or TRBV12-4 and TRBJ1-1, with D unresolved. The CDR3 contains 13 residues. Deletions cut 3 bases from V and 3 bases from J, with 8 bases between. CDR3 region: CASSFYVDTEAFF. CDR3 bases: TGTGCCAGCAGTTTCTACGTGGACACTGAAGCTTTCTTT.

This chain links TRBV6-2 or TRBV6-3 with TRBJ2-5; 9 nucleotides agree with TRBD2. Per germline, CDR1 MNHEY and CDR2 SVGEGT. The V and J ends lost 5 bases and 3 bases, in that order; junction bases with no gene match: 10. This CDR3 spans 16 amino acids. The CDR3 DNA follows: TGTGCCAGCAGTGGGTGGGTGACTAGCGGAGAAGAGACCCAGTACTTC. Translation: CASSGWVTSGEETQYF.